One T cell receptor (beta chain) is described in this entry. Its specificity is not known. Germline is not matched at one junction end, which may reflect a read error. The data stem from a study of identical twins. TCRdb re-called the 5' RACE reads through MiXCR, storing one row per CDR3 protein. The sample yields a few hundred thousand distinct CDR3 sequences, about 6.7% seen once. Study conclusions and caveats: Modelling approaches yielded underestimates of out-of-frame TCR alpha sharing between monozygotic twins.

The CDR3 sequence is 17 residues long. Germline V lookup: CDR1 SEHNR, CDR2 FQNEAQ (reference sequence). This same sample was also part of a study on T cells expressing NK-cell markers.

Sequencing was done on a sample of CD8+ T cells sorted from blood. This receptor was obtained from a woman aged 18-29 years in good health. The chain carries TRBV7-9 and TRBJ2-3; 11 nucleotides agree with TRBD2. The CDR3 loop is CASSLAQTSGATDTQYF. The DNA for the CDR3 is TGTGCCAGCAGCCTAGCCCAGACTAGCGGGGCCACAGATACGCAGTATTTT.